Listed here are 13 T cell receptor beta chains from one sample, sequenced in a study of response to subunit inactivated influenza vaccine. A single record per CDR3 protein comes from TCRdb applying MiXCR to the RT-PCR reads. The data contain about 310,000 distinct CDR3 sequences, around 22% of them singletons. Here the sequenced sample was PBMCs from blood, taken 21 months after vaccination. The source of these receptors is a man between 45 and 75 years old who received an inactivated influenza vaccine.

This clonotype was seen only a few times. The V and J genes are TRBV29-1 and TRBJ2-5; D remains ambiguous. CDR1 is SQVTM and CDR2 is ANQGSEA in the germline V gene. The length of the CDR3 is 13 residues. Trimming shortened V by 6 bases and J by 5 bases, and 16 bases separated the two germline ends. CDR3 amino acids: CSVLPGQGETQYF. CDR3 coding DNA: TGCAGCGTACTACCGGGCCAAGGGGAGACCCAGTACTTC.

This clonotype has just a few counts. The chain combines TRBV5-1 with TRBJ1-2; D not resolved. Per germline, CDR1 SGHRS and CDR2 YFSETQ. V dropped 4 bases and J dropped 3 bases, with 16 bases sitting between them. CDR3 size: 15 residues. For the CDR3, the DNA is TGCGCCAGCAGCCCGCGACCAGGTGGTGACTATGGCTACACCTTC. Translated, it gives CASSPRPGGDYGYTF. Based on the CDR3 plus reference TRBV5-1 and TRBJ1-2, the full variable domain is KAGVTQTPRYLIKTRGQQVTLSCSPISGHRSVSWYQQTPGQGLQFLFEYFSETQRNKGNFPGRFSGRQFSNSRSEMNVSTLELGDSALYLCASSPRPGGDYGYTFGSGTRLTVV.

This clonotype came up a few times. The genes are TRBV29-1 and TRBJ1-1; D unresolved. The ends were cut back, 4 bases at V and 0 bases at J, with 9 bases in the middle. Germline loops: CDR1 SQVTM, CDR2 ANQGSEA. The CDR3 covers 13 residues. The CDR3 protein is CSVADGLNTEAFF. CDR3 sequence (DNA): TGCAGCGTTGCGGACGGATTGAACACTGAAGCTTTCTTT.

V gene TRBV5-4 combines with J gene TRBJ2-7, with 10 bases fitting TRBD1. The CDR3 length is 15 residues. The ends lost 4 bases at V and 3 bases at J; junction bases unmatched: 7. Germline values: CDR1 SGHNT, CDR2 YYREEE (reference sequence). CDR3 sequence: CASSPGTGAYYEQYF. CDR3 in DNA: TGTGCCAGCAGCCCCGGGACAGGGGCATACTACGAGCAGTACTTC.

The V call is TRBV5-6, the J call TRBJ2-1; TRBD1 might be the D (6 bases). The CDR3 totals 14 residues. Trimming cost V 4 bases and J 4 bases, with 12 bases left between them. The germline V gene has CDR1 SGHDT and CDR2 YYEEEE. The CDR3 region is CASSPVTGYNEQFF. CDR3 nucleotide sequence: TGTGCCAGCAGCCCAGTTACAGGGTACAATGAGCAGTTCTTC.

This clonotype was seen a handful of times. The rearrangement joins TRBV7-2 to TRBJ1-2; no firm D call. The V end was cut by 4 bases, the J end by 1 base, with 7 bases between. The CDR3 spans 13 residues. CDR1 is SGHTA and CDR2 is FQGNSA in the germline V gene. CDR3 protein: CASSSYYNYGYTF. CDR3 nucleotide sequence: TGTGCCAGCAGCTCGTATTATAACTATGGCTACACCTTC.

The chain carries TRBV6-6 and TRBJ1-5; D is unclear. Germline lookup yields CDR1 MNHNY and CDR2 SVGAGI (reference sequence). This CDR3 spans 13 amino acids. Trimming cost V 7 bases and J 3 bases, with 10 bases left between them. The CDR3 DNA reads TGTGCCAGCAAGCGGGATCTCAATCAGCCCCAGCATTTT. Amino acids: CASKRDLNQPQHF.

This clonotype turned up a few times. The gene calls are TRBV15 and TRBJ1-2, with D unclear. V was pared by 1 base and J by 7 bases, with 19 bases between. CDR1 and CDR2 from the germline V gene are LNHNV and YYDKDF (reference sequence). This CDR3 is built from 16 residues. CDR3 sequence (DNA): TGTGCCACCAGCAGAGTCGAGTCCAGGTTGGTCGGTGGCTACACCTTC. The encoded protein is CATSRVESRLVGGYTF.

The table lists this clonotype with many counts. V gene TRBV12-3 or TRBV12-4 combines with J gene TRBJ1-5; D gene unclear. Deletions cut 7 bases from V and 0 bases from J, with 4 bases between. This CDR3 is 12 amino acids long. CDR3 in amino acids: CASTNSNQPQHF. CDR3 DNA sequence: TGTGCCAGCACGAATAGCAATCAGCCCCAGCATTTT.

This chain's CDR3 is CASSPSWADRSTDTQYF. DNA for the CDR3: TGCGCCAGCAGCCCAAGCTGGGCAGATCGAAGCACAGATACGCAGTATTTT. V usage is TRBV4-1 and J usage is TRBJ2-3; D not resolved. The CDR3 has 17 amino acids. Germline V gene sequence: CDR1 MGHRA, CDR2 YSYEKL. V was trimmed by 4 bases and J by 0 bases, leaving 17 bases between them.

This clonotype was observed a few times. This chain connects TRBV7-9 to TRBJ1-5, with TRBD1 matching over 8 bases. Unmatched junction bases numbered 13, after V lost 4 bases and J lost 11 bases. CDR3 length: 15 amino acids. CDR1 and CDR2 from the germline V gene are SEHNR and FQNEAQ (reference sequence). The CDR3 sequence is CASSSETGAPWTQHF. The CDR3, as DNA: TGTGCCAGCAGCTCCGAGACAGGGGCTCCTTGGACCCAGCATTTT.

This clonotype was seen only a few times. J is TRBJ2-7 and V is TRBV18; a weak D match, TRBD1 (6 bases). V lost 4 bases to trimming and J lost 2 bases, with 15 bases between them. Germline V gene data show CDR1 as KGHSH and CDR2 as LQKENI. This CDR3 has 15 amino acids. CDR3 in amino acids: CASSQPGQGAYEQYF. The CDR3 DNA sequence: TGTGCCAGCTCACAACCGGGACAAGGAGCCTACGAGCAGTACTTC.

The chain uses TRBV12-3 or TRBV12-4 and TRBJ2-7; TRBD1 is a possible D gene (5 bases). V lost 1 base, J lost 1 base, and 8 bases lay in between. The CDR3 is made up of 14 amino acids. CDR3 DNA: TGTGCCAGCAGTTTAGAGACAGAATCCTACGAGCAGTACTTC. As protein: CASSLETESYEQYF.